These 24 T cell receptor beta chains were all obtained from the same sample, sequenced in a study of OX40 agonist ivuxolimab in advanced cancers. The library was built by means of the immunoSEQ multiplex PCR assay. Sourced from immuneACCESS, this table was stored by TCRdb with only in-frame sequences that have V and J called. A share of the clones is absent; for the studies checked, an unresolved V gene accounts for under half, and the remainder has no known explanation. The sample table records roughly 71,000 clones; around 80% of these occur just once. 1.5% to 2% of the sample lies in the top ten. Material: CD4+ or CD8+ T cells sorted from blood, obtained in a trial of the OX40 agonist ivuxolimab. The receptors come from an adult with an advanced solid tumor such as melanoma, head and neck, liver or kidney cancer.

CDR3 sequence: CASNEGDTQYF. The CDR3, as DNA: TGCGCCAGCAATGAGGGGGATACGCAGTATTTT. The V gene is TRBV5-1, the J gene TRBJ2-3, with D perhaps TRBD1 or TRBD2 (5 bases each). The germline V and J ends were trimmed by 6 bases and 6 bases, with 8 bases remaining between them. This CDR3 spans 11 amino acids. Germline assignment: CDR1 SGHRS and CDR2 YFSETQ.

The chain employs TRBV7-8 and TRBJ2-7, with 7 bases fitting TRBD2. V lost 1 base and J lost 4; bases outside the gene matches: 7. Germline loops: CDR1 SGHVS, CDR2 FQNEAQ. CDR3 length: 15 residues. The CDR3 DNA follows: TGTGCCAGCAGCTTAGGTCTAGCGGAAGAATACGAGCAGTACTTC. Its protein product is CASSLGLAEEYEQYF.

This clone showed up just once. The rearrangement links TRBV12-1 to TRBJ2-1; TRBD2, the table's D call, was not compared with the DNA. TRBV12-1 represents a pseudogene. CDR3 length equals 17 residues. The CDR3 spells CASSFMGLKNSYNEQFF. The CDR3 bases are TGTGCCAGCAGCTTTATGGGACTAAAAAACTCCTACAATGAGCAGTTCTTC.

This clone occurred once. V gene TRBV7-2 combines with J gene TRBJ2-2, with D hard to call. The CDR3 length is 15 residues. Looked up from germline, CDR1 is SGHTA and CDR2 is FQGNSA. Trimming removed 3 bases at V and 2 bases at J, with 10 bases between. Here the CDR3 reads CASSFITANTGELFF. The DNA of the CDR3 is TGTGCCAGCAGCTTCATCACAGCCAACACCGGGGAGCTGTTTTTT.

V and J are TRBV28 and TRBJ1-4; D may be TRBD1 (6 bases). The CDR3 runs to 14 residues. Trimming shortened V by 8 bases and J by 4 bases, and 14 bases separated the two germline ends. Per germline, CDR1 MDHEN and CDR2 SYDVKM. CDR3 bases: TGTGCCAGCTCGAAGATAGGGGGTAATGAAAAACTGTTTTTT. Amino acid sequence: CASSKIGGNEKLFF. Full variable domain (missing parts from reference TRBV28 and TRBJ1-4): DVKVTQSSRYLVKRTGEKVFLECVQDMDHENMFWYRQDPGLGLRLIYFSYDVKMKEKGDIPEGYSVSREKKERFSLILESASTNQTSMYLCASSKIGGNEKLFFGSGTQLSVL.

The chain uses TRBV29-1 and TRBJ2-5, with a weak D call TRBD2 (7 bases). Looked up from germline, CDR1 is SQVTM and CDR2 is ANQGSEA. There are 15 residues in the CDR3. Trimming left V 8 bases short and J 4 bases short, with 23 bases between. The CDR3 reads CSSHPWGGAGETQYF. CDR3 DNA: TGCAGCTCTCACCCCTGGGGGGGGGCTGGAGAGACCCAGTACTTC.

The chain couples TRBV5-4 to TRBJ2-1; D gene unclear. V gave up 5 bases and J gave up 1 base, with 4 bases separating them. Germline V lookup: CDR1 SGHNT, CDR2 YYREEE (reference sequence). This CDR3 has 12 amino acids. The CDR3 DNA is TGTGCCAGCAGTTTATCCTACAATGAGCAGTTCTTC. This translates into CASSLSYNEQFF.

CDR3 bases: TGTGCCAGCACCCTGACAGGGGGCAATCAGCCCCAGCATTTT. Translating gives CASTLTGGNQPQHF. The chain uses TRBV7-2 and TRBJ1-5, with 8 bases that match TRBD1. CDR1 SGHTA and CDR2 FQGNSA come from the germline V gene. V lost 7 bases, J lost 2 bases, and 4 bases stayed unmatched. This CDR3 has 14 residues.

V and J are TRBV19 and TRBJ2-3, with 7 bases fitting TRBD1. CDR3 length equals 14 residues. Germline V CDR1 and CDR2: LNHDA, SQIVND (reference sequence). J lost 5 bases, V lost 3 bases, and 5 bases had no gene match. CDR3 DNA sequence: TGTGCCAGTAGTATTAGAGGGGGCCTAGATACGCAGTATTTT. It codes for CASSIRGGLDTQYF.

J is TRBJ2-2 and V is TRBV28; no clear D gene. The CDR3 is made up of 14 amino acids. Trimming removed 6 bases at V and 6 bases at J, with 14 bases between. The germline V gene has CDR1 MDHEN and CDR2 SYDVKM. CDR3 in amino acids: CASSPIAGSGELFF. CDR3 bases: TGTGCCAGCAGCCCGATTGCCGGGTCCGGGGAGCTGTTTTTT.

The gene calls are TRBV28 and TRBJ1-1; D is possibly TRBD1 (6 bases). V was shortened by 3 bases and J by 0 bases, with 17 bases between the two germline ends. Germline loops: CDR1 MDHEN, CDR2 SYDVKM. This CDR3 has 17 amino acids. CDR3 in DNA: TGTGCCAGCAGTTTTCGGAGATGGGGGACAATGAACACTGAAGCTTTCTTT. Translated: CASSFRRWGTMNTEAFF.

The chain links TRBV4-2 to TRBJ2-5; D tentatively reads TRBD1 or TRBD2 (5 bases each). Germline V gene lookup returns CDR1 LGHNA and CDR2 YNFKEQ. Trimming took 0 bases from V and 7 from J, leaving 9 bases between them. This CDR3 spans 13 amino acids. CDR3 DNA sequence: TGTGCCAGCAGCCAAGATGCAGGGAGGACCCAGTACTTC. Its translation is CASSQDAGRTQYF.

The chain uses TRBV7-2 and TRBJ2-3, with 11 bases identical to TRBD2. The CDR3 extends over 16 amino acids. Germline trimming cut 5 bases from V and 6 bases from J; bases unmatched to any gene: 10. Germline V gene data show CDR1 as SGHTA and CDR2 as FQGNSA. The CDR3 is CASSQGLAAEGDTQYF. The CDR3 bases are TGTGCCAGCAGCCAGGGACTAGCGGCGGAGGGGGATACGCAGTATTTT.

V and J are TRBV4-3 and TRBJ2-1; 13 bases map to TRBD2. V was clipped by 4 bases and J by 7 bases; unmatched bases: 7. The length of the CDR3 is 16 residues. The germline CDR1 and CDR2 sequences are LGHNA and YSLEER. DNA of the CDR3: TGCGCCAGCAGCCGTCGACTAGCGGGAGGAGAGAATGAGCAGTTCTTC. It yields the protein CASSRRLAGGENEQFF.

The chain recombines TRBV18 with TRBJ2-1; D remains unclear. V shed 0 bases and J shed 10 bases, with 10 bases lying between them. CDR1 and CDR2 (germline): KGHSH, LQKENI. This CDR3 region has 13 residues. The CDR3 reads CASSPPSSMEQFF. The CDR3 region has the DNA TGTGCCAGCTCACCACCGAGCTCCATGGAGCAGTTCTTC.

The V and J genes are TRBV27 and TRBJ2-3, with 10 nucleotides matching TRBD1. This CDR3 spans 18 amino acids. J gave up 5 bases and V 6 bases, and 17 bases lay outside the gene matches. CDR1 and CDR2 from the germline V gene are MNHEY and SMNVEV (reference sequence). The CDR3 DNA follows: TGTGCCAGCAGAATACGAATTGACAGGGGGCTAGGGAGAGATACGCAGTATTTT. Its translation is CASRIRIDRGLGRDTQYF.

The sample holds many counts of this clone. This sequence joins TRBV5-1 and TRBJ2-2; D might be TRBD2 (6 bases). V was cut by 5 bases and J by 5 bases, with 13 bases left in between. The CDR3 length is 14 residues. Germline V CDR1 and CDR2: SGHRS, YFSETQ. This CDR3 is CASRPSGGTGELFF. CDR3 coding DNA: TGCGCCAGCAGGCCCAGTGGAGGGACCGGGGAGCTGTTTTTT. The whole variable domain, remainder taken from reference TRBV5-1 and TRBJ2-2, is KAGVTQTPRYLIKTRGQQVTLSCSPISGHRSVSWYQQTPGQGLQFLFEYFSETQRNKGNFPGRFSGRQFSNSRSEMNVSTLELGDSALYLCASRPSGGTGELFFGEGSRLTVL.

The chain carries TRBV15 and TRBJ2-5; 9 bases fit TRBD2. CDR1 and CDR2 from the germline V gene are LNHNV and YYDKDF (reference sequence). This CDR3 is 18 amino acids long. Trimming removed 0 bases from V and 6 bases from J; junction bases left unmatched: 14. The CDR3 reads CATSRDSGSTPMAKTQYF. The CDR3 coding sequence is TGTGCCACCAGCAGAGATAGCGGGAGTACCCCAATGGCCAAGACCCAGTACTTC.

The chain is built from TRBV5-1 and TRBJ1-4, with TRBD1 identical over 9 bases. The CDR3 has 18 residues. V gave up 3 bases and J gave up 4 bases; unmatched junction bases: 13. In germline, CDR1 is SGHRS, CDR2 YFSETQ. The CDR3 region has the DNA TGCGCCAGCAGCTCCTCGGGACAGGGAAGCTTTGGTAATGAAAAACTGTTTTTT. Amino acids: CASSSSGQGSFGNEKLFF. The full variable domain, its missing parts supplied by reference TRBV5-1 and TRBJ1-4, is KAGVTQTPRYLIKTRGQQVTLSCSPISGHRSVSWYQQTPGQGLQFLFEYFSETQRNKGNFPGRFSGRQFSNSRSEMNVSTLELGDSALYLCASSSSGQGSFGNEKLFFGSGTQLSVL.

This CDR3 is CASSMAAAGGPYEQYF. CDR3 nucleotide sequence: TGTGCCAGTAGTATGGCAGCGGCGGGAGGGCCCTACGAGCAGTACTTC. The chain links TRBV19 to TRBJ2-7; 9 nucleotides align to TRBD2. This CDR3 is 16 amino acids long. The ends lost 3 bases at V and 2 bases at J; junction bases unmatched: 8. CDR1 LNHDA and CDR2 SQIVND come from the germline V gene (reference sequence).

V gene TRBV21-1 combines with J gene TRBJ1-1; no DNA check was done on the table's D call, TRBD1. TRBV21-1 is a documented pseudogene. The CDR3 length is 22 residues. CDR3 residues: CASSKVWELEWGRRLVNTEAFF. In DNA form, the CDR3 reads TGTGCCAGCAGCAAAGTTTGGGAATTAGAGTGGGGGCGGCGGTTGGTAAACACTGAAGCTTTCTTT.

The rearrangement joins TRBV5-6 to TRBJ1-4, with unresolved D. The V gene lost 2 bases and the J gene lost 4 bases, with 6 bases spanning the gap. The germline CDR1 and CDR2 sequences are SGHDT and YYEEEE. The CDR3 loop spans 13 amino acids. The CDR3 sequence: CASSLISNEKLFF. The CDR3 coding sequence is TGTGCCAGCAGCTTAATCAGTAATGAAAAACTGTTTTTT.

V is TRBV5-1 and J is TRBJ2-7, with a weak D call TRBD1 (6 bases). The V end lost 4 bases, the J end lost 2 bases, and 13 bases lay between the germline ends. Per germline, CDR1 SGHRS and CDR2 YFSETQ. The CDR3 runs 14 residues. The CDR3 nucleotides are TGCGCCAGCAGCCTGAATGGGGGCACCTACGAGCAGTACTTC. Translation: CASSLNGGTYEQYF.

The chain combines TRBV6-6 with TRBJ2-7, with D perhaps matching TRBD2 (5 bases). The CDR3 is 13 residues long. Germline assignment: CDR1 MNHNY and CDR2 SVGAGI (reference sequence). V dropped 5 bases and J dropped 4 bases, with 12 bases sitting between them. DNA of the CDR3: TGTGCCAGCAGTAGCGGCCTTTTTTACGAGCAGTACTTC. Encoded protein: CASSSGLFYEQYF.